One TCR beta chain is described in this entry. Its antigen is undetermined. The sample belongs to a study of cytomegalovirus exposure and HLA in healthy donors. Donors in the study were healthy people who gave bone marrow. Study observations and caveats: Accurate prediction of HLA-A and HLA-B alleles (for most subjects) was reportedly achieved from TCR beta sequences. Apparent HLA restriction characterized most CMV-associated TCR beta chains in a later analysis. The investigators catalogued 150 to 200 TCR beta chains as cytomegalovirus-associated.

PCR primers comprised 60 Vbeta and 13 Jbeta primers. Sequencing was performed with immunoSEQ multiplex PCR; in TCRdb, only in-frame clones are kept and a portion is missing. The repertoire holds roughly 180,000 clones, with over 70% as singletons. Trimming left V 0 bases short and J 8 bases short, with 9 bases between. Germline CDR1 SGHDT, CDR2 YYEEEE. The CDR3 extends over 13 amino acids. The sample comprised PBMCs. This chain uses TRBV5-6 with TRBJ2-4; D unclear. This receptor was taken from a boy between 2 and 10 years old in good health and CMV-seronegative. CDR3 sequence reads: CASSLGSLDIQYF. CDR3 DNA: TGTGCCAGCAGCTTGGGTTCGTTAGACATTCAGTACTTC.